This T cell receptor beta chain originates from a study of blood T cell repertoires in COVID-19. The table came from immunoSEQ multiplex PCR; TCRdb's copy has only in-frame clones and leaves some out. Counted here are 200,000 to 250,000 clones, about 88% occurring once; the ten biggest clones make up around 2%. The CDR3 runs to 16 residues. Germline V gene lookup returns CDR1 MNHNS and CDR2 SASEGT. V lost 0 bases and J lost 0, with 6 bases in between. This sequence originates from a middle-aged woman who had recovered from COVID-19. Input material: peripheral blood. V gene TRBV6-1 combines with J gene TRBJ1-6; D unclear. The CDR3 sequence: CASSEAIGSYNSPLHF. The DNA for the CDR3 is TGTGCCAGCAGTGAAGCTATCGGCTCCTATAATTCACCCCTCCACTTT.